This TCR beta chain was obtained from a study of blood T cell repertoires in COVID-19. The CDR3 sequence is 13 residues long. Germline CDR1 SGHTA, CDR2 FQGNSA. The V end lost 5 bases, the J end lost 7 bases, and 14 bases lay between the germline ends. Some clones are missing from TCRdb's copy, which holds only in-frame ones; the method was immunoSEQ multiplex PCR. The table includes hundreds of thousands of clones, approximately 90% detected once. The chain couples TRBV7-2 to TRBJ1-2, with TRBD1 as a possible D gene (6 bases). This clonotype originated in a woman in her fifties or sixties with acute or convalescent COVID-19. Material: peripheral blood. The CDR3 bases are TGTGCCAGCAGCCTTCAGGGGCTGGGTGGCTACACCTTC. Translation: CASSLQGLGGYTF.